This TCR beta chain was profiled in a study of T cells after yellow fever vaccination. As to this clonotype: One junction end does not reproduce the germline sequence, and a read error may be involved.

TCRdb redid the calling of the 5' RACE reads with MiXCR, one entry per CDR3 protein. The sample holds 150,000 to 200,000 distinct CDR3 sequences, 6.5% to 8.5% seen once. The CDR3 sequence is 13 residues long. From germline, CDR1 is LGHNA and CDR2 YNFKEQ. The chain couples TRBV4-2 to TRBJ2-7, with unresolved D. This clonotype was obtained from a man between 18 and 35 years old who received the YFV17D yellow fever vaccine. This specimen was CD4+ T cells sorted from PBMCs, taken about 5 days after the first yellow fever vaccination. The CDR3 sequence: CARSLGLLCEQYF. CDR3 coding DNA: TGTGCCAGGAGCCTCGGGCTCCTCTGCGAGCAGTACTTC.